A single sample gave rise to the 2 T cell receptor beta chains below, sequenced in a study of blood T cell repertoires in COVID-19. Using immunoSEQ multiplex PCR, the repertoire was profiled, and TCRdb retains in-frame clones only, with some absent. The sample holds tens of thousands of clones, roughly four fifths seen once. Material: peripheral blood. The receptors originated from a woman aged 80 or over with acute or convalescent COVID-19.

V gene TRBV7-2 combines with J gene TRBJ2-1, with 14 bases matching TRBD2. CDR1 is SGHTA and CDR2 is FQGNSA in the germline V gene. CDR3 length: 16 residues. V was pared by 2 bases and J by 7 bases, with 4 bases of the junction left unmatched. CDR3 bases: TGTGCCAGCAGCTTATCCCGACTAGCGGGGGGGAATGAGCAGTTCTTC. The encoded protein is CASSLSRLAGGNEQFF. The variable domain in full, completed from reference TRBV7-2 and TRBJ2-1, reads GAGVSQSPSNKVTEKGKDVELRCDPISGHTALYWYRQSLGQGLEFLIYFQGNSAPDKSGLPSDRFSAERTGGSVSTLTIQRTQQEDSAVYLCASSLSRLAGGNEQFFGPGTRLTVL.

This rearrangement joins TRBV7-8 to TRBJ2-7; 9 bases match TRBD1. The trim removed 5 bases at V and 4 bases at J, leaving 6 bases unmatched. CDR1 is SGHVS and CDR2 is FQNEAQ in the germline V gene. The CDR3 contains 14 residues. CDR3 sequence reads: CASSTGTGWYEQYF. The CDR3 DNA reads TGTGCCAGCAGCACCGGGACAGGGTGGTACGAGCAGTACTTC.